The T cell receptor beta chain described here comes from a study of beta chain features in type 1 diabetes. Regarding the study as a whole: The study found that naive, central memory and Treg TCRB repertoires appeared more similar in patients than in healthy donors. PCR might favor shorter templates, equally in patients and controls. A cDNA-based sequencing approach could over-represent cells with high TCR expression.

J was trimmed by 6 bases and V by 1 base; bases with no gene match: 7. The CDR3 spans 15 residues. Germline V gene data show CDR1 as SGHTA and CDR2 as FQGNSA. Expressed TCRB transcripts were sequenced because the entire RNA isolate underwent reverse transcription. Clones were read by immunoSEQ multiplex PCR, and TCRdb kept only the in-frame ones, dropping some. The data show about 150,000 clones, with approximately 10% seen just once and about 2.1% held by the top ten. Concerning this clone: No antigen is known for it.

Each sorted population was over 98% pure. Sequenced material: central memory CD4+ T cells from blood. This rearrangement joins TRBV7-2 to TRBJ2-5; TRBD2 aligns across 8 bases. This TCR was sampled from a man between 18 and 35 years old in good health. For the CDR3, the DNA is TGTGCCAGCAGCTTAGATGGCGGGGGGTCGAAGACCCAGTACTTC. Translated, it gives CASSLDGGGSKTQYF.